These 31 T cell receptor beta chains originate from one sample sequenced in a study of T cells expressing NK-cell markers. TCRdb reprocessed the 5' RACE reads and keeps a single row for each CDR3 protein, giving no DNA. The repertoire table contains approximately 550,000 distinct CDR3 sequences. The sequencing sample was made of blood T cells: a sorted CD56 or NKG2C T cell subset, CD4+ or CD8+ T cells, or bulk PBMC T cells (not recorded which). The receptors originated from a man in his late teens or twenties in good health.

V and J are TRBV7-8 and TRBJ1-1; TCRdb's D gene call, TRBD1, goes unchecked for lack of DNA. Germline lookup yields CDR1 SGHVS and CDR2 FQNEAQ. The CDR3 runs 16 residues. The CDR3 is CASSFRTGGHATEAFF.

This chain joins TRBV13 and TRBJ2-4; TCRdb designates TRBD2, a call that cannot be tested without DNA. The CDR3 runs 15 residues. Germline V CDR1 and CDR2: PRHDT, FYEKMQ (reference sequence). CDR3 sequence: CASSLYGSSKNIQYF.

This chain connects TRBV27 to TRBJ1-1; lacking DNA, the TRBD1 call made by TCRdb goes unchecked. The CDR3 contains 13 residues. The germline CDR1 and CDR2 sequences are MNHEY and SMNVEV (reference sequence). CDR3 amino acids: CASSSRGETEAFF.

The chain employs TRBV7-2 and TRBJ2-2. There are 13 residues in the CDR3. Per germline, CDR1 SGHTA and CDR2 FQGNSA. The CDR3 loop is CASSLEFMGELFF.

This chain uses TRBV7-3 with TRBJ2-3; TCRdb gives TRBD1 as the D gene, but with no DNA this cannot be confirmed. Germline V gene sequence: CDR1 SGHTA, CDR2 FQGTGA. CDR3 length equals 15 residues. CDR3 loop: CASSLQGAQTDTQYF.

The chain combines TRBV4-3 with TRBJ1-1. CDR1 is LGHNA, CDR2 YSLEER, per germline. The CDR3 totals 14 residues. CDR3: CASSQSTRNTEAFF.

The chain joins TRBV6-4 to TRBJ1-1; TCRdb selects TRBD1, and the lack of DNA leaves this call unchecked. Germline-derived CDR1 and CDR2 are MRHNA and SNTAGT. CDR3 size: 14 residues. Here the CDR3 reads CATIRPRGNTEAFF.

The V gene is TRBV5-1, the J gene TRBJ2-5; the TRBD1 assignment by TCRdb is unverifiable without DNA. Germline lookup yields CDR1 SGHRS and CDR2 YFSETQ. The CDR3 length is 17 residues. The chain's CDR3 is CASSPGPYPGYQETQYF.

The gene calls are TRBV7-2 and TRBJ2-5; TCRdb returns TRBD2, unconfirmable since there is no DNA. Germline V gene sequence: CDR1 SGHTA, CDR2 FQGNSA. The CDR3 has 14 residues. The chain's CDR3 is CASSPASGRETQYF.

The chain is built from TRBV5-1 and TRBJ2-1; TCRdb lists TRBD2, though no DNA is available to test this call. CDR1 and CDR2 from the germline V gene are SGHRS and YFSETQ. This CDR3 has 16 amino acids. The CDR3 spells CASSKKTSGEYNEQFF.

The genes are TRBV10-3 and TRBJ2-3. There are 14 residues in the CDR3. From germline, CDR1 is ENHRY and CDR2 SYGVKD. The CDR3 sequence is CAISASHQADTQYF.

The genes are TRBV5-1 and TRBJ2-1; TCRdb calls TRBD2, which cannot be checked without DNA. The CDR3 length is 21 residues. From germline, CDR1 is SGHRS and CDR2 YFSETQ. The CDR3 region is CASSLKVGGTSSSSSYNEQFF.

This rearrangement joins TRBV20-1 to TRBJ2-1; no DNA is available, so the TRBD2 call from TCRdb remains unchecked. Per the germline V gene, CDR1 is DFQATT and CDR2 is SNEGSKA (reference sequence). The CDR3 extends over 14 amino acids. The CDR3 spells CSAIRPGLFDEQFF.

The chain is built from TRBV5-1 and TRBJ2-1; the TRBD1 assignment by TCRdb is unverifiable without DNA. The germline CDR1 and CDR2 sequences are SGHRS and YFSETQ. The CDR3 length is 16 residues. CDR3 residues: CASSSHLSGSYNEQFF. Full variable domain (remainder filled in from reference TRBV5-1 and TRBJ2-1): KAGVTQTPRYLIKTRGQQVTLSCSPISGHRSVSWYQQTPGQGLQFLFEYFSETQRNKGNFPGRFSGRQFSNSRSEMNVSTLELGDSALYLCASSSHLSGSYNEQFFGPGTRLTVL.

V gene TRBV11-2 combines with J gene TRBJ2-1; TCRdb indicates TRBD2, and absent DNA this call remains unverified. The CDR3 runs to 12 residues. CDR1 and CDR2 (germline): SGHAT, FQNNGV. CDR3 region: CASSQREFEQFF.

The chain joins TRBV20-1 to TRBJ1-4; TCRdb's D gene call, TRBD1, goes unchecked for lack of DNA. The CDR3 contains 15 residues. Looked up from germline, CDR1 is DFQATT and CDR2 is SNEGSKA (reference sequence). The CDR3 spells CSARSSGQMYEKLFF.

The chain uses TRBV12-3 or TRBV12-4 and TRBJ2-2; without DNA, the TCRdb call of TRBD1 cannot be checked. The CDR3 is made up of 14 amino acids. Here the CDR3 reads CASREPGGTGELFF.

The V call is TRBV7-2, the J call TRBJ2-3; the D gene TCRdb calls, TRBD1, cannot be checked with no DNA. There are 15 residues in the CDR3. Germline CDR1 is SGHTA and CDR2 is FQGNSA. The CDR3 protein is CASSLVRGRGNTQYF.

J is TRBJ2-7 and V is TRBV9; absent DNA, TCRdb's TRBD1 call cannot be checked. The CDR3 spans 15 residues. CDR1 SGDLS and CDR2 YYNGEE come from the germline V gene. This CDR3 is CASSHDRGPPYEQYF.

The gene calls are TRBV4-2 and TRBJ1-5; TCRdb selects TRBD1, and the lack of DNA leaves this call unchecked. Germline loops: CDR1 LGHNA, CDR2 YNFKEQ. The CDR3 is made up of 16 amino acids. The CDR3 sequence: CASSQGQGATNQPQHF.

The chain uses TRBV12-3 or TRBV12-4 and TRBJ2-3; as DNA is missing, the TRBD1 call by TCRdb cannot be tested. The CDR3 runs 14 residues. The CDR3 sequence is CASSRRQATNTQYF.

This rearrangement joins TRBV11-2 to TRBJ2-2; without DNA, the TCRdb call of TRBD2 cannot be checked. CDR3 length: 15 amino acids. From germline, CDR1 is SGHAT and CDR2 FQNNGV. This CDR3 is CASSLVAGPTGELFF.

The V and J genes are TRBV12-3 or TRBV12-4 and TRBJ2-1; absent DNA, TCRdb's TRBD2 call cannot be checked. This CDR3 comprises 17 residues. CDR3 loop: CASSPPQSSGSANEQFF.

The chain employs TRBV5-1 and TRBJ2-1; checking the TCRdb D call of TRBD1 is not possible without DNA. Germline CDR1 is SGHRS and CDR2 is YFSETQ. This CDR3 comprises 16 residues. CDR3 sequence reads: CASRGGPAGPGNEQFF.

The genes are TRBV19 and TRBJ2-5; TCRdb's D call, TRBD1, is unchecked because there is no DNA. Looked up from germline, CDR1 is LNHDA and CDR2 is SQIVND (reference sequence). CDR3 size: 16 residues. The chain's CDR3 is CASSIRQISYQETQYF.

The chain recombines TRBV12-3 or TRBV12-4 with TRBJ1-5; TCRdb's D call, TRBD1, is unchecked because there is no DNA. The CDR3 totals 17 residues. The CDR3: CASTLAVGVPGDQPQHF.

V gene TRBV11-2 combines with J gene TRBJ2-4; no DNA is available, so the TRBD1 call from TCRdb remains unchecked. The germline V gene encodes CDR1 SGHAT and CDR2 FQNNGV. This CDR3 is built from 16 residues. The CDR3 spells CASSFWAGVTKNIQYF.

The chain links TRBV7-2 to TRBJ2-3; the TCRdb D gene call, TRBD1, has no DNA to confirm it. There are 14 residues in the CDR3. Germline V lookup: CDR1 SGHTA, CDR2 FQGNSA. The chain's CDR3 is CASSPNRVADTQYF.

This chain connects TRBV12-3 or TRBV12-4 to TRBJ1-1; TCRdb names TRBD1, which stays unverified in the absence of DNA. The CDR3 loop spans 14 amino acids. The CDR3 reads CASSLPGAVAEAFF.

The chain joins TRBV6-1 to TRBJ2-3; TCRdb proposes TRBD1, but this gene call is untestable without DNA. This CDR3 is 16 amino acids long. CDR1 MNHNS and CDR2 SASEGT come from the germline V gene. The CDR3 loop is CASSEDSAGGTNTQYF.

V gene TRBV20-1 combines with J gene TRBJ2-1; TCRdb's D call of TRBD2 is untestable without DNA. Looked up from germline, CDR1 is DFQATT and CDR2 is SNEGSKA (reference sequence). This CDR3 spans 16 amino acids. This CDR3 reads CSARDLAAGDYNEQFF.